These T cell receptor beta chains were read from a single sample in a study of blood T cell repertoires in COVID-19. Produced via immunoSEQ multiplex PCR; TCRdb's table is partial and in-frame only. The sample consists of about 210,000 clones, 85% of them appearing once. Material: peripheral blood. These TCRs come from a man aged 60 to 69 with COVID-19, enrolled during active disease. Each CDR3 is given with its conserved first and last residue. The D gene is left open where the match is weak. Expanded clones get a size class; other rows say once, few or many, or leave the size out.

cdr3_nt cdr3_aa d_call v_call clone_size j_call
TGTGCCAGCTCACCACAAACAGGGTCGATCGGCTACGAGCAGTACTTC CASSPQTGSIGYEQYF - TRBV18 once TRBJ2-7
TGTGCCAGCCGGGGGGGTTTCCATCAGCCCCAGCATTTT CASRGGFHQPQHF - TRBV6-5 - TRBJ1-5
TGTGCCAGCAGCTTTCACAGGGGGGCGAACACTGAAGCTTTCTTT CASSFHRGANTEAFF TRBD1 TRBV7-2 - TRBJ1-1
TGTGCCAGCTCACCTTCTCTCACATTGAACACTGAAGCTTTCTTT CASSPSLTLNTEAFF - TRBV18 - TRBJ1-1
TGTGCCAGCAGCAAAGCTAGGGACAGGCTTTGCTATGGCTACACCTTC CASSKARDRLCYGYTF - TRBV21-1 - TRBJ1-2
TGTGCCAGCAGCTTGGAGGGCAGGGGCTATGGCTACACCTTC CASSLEGRGYGYTF - TRBV5-4 - TRBJ1-2
TGTGCCAGCAGCTTTTCCCTAGCGGGAGGGTATGAGCAGTTCTTC CASSFSLAGGYEQFF TRBD2 TRBV5-6 - TRBJ2-1
TGTGCCAGTAAAGGCGGGGCGGGCACTGAAGCTTTCTTT CASKGGAGTEAFF - TRBV6-6 - TRBJ1-1
TGTGCCAGCAGTATCACCCTATTTACGGCCGGGGAGCTGTTTTTT CASSITLFTAGELFF - TRBV6-2/TRBV6-3 - TRBJ2-2
TGTGCCAGCAGCGCTACAGACAGGGGAGAGACCCAGTACTTC CASSATDRGETQYF TRBD1 TRBV5-4 once TRBJ2-5
TGTGCCAGCAGCATCGTAACAGGTCACACAGATACGCAGTATTTT CASSIVTGHTDTQYF - TRBV7-9 - TRBJ2-3
TGTGCCAGCGCAGGACAGCTGAACACTGAAGCTTTCTTT CASAGQLNTEAFF - TRBV18 - TRBJ1-1
TGTGCCAGCAGCCTCCGACAGGGACTCGGAAACACTGAAGCTTTCTTT CASSLRQGLGNTEAFF TRBD1 TRBV3-1/TRBV3-2 - TRBJ1-1
TGTGCCATCAGTGAGACAGTCGCAACTAATGAAAAACTGTTTTTT CAISETVATNEKLFF - TRBV10-3 - TRBJ1-4
TGCAGCGCCGGGACAGGGCCTGAAGCTTTCTTT CSAGTGPEAFF TRBD1 TRBV20-1 - TRBJ1-1
TGTGCCAGCAGTTTTCGCCAGGGGGATGGCTACACCTTC CASSFRQGDGYTF TRBD1 TRBV12-3/TRBV12-4 few TRBJ1-2
TGTGCCAGCAGTACCCGACAGTTGACCGCCGGGGAGCTGTTTTTT CASSTRQLTAGELFF - TRBV6-5 - TRBJ2-2
TGTGCCAGCAGCATGGGACAGGGGGGTTCACCCCTCCACTTT CASSMGQGGSPLHF TRBD1 TRBV5-4 - TRBJ1-6
TGTGCCAGCAGCGACCAGGATGAAGCTTTCTTT CASSDQDEAFF - TRBV7-9 - TRBJ1-1
TGCGCCAGCAGCTTGGAGGGGCCCCGCACAGATACGCAGTATTTT CASSLEGPRTDTQYF - TRBV5-1 - TRBJ2-3
TGTGCCAGCTCATGGGGACAGGGGCGGCGCACAGATACGCAGTATTTT CASSWGQGRRTDTQYF TRBD1 TRBV18 - TRBJ2-3
TGTGCCAGCAGCCCTCCCGGCGGCTACGAGCAGTACTTC CASSPPGGYEQYF - TRBV6-1 once TRBJ2-7